This TCR beta chain was obtained from a study of blood T cell repertoires in COVID-19. The V gene's germline CDR1 is SGHRS and CDR2 YFSETQ. The length of the CDR3 is 16 residues. After removal of 4 bases from V and 3 bases from J, the junction contained 12 bases not matched to a gene. The age range of participants was 18 to 89 years, with residence in around 22 US areas. Sequenced by immunoSEQ multiplex PCR; TCRdb stores in-frame clones only, minus some. The sample comprises approximately 200,000 clones, approximately 92% of which are singletons, and roughly 3% rests with the top ten. This chain connects TRBV5-1 to TRBJ2-7; 8 nucleotides match TRBD1. Source material: PBMCs or T cells enriched from blood (not recorded which). The TCR comes from a young woman in a cohort exposed to, infected with or recovered from COVID-19 (not recorded which). The CDR3 DNA reads TGCGCCAGCAGCCCGAGCTTCCGGACAGGGAGCTACGAGCAGTACTTC. The encoded protein is CASSPSFRTGSYEQYF.